This paragraph reports one T cell receptor (beta chain). As yet, its antigen is unknown. Unmatched junction bases numbered 2, after V lost 4 bases and J lost 0 bases. Germline V lookup: CDR1 LNHDA, CDR2 SQIVND (reference sequence). The CDR3 is 15 amino acids. This table comes from immunoSEQ multiplex PCR, and its TCRdb copy is limited to in-frame clones, with some not included. Among around 300,000 clones listed, roughly 87% were seen once. This sample was taken from a study of cytomegalovirus exposure and HLA in healthy donors. The study, taken as a whole, reports: In vitro, three CMV-associated chains proved specific for CMV antigens. Subsequent analysis showed first-cohort TCR clusters tending to co-occur in about 110 validation repertoires. Most sequenced TCRs were rare (though some public TCRs occurred in many donors).

This chain links TRBV19 with TRBJ1-5, with TRBD1 identical over 8 bases. The receptor was isolated from a man aged 30-40 years in good health and CMV-seronegative. Sequenced material: PBMCs. CDR3 sequence: CASSTTGVSNQPQHF. In DNA, the CDR3 is TGTGCCAGTAGTACGACAGGGGTTAGCAATCAGCCCCAGCATTTT. Drawing the rest from reference TRBV19 and TRBJ1-5, the complete variable domain is DGGITQSPKYLFRKEGQNVTLSCEQNLNHDAMYWYRQDPGQGLRLIYYSQIVNDFQKGDIAEGYSVSREKKESFPLTVTSAQKNPTAFYLCASSTTGVSNQPQHFGDGTRLSIL.